The rows below give T cell receptor beta chains drawn from one sample of a study of blood T cell repertoires in COVID-19. Clones were read by immunoSEQ multiplex PCR, and TCRdb kept only the in-frame ones, dropping some. The sample comprises about 40,000 clones, under 85% of which are singletons, and 30% to 35% rests with the top ten. Sequencing was performed on peripheral blood. These receptor sequences come from a woman of 80 years or more with acute or convalescent COVID-19. The CDR3 runs from the conserved cysteine through the conserved F or W. D genes are given only for firm matches. Only part of the rows carry a size: once, few, many, or a class if the clone is expanded.

size	length	V	D	J	DNA	CDR3
NA	15	TRBV25-1	TRBD1	TRBJ1-1	TGTGCCAGCAGTTCCTGGACAGGCCTTCACACTGAAGCTTTCTTT	CASSSWTGLHTEAFF
NA	17	TRBV9	TRBD1	TRBJ2-7	TGTGCCAGCAGCCCCACCCCCGGGACAGCTACTCCCTACGAGCAGTACTTC	CASSPTPGTATPYEQYF
NA	14	TRBV5-1	NA	TRBJ2-2	TGCGCCAGCAGCTTGGCCGGGACTTCCGGGGAGCTGTTTTTT	CASSLAGTSGELFF
once	13	TRBV11-2	NA	TRBJ2-3	TGTGCCAGCAGCTTTAGCCACACAGATACGCAGTATTTT	CASSFSHTDTQYF
NA	13	TRBV15	TRBD1	TRBJ2-1	TGTGCCACCAGCGTAGGGACAGGTGATGAGCAGTTCTTC	CATSVGTGDEQFF
NA	16	TRBV11-3	TRBD1	TRBJ1-1	TGTGCCAGCAGCATGGGACAGGGGAAGGGACGAACTGAAGCTTTCTTT	CASSMGQGKGRTEAFF
NA	15	TRBV5-1	NA	TRBJ1-1	TGCGCCAGCAGTCCCTCCGGCGGGTCCAGGAGCGGGGCTTTCTTT	CASSPSGGSRSGAFF
NA	14	TRBV19	NA	TRBJ2-2	TGTGCCAGTAGTATAAAGGCGGTCACCGGGGAGCTGTTTTTT	CASSIKAVTGELFF
NA	14	TRBV6-1	NA	TRBJ2-4	TGTGCCAGCAGTGAGTACCGGGGTAAAAACATTCAGTACTTC	CASSEYRGKNIQYF
NA	13	TRBV7-2	NA	TRBJ1-2	TGTGCCAGCAGCGTACAGGGATTCTATGGCTACACCTTC	CASSVQGFYGYTF
NA	13	TRBV2	TRBD1	TRBJ1-6	TGTGCCAGGTCGGGACAGGGAAATTCACCCCTCCACTTT	CARSGQGNSPLHF
once	16	TRBV18	TRBD1	TRBJ1-1	TGTGCCAGCTCACCACGGGGAACAGGGGGGAACACTGAAGCTTTCTTT	CASSPRGTGGNTEAFF
NA	15	TRBV28	NA	TRBJ2-7	TGTGCCAGCAGTTTAGGTGCGCAGGGTTCCTACGAGCAGTACTTC	CASSLGAQGSYEQYF
NA	15	TRBV5-3	TRBD2	TRBJ2-4	TGTGCCCTGTTGCGGGGGGCTAAAGCCAAAAACATTCAGTACTTC	CALLRGAKAKNIQYF